Below are 20 T cell receptor beta chains sequenced from a single sample in a study of cytotoxic CD8 clonotypes in ibrutinib-treated CLL. Profiled with immunoSEQ multiplex PCR; TCRdb holds only in-frame clones, not every one. This repertoire shows 130,000 or so clones, approximately 85% found once; its top ten account for approximately 2%. The sequenced sample was PBMCs, obtained after 24 months of ibrutinib treatment. The receptors derive from a human donor with chronic lymphocytic leukemia.

This chain connects TRBV19 to TRBJ2-2, with D uncertain. The CDR3 has 14 amino acids. Trimming pared 0 bases from V and 4 bases from J, leaving 6 bases between. Per the germline V gene, CDR1 is LNHDA and CDR2 is SQIVND (reference sequence). CDR3 sequence: CASSIDSGTGELFF. The CDR3 DNA reads as TGTGCCAGTAGTATAGACTCGGGCACCGGGGAGCTGTTTTTT.

The V call is TRBV5-1, the J call TRBJ2-5; maybe TRBD2 (7 bases). The CDR3 is 17 amino acids. From germline, CDR1 is SGHRS and CDR2 YFSETQ. The germline V and J ends were trimmed by 3 bases and 4 bases, with 22 bases remaining between them. In nucleotides, the CDR3 is TGCGCCAGCAGCTCCGCTCCGGGTAGGGGGGGGAGAGAGACCCAGTACTTC. Translating gives CASSSAPGRGGRETQYF.

This chain joins TRBV28 and TRBJ1-5; TRBD1 is a possible D gene (5 bases). CDR1 is MDHEN and CDR2 is SYDVKM in the germline V gene. The CDR3 is made up of 12 amino acids. V lost 1 base and J lost 11, with 9 bases in between. The CDR3 here is CASSLLWGAQHF. CDR3 DNA: TGTGCCAGCAGTTTATTGTGGGGGGCCCAGCATTTT.

The chain combines TRBV7-8 with TRBJ2-3; TRBD2 is a possible D gene (6 bases). V was cut by 2 bases and J by 0 bases, with 18 bases left in between. This CDR3 comprises 18 residues. CDR1 and CDR2 from the germline V gene are SGHVS and FQNEAQ. This CDR3 reads CASSLIAGKTPSTDTQYF. In DNA, the CDR3 is TGTGCCAGCAGCTTAATTGCGGGAAAGACCCCTAGCACAGATACGCAGTATTTT. Complete variable domain (other parts from reference TRBV7-8 and TRBJ2-3): GAGVSQSPRYKVAKRGQDVALRCDPISGHVSLFWYQQALGQGPEFLTYFQNEAQLDKSGLPSDRFFAERPEGSVSTLKIQRTQQEDSAVYLCASSLIAGKTPSTDTQYFGPGTRLTVL.

In DNA, the CDR3 is TGTGCCAGCAGTCCCCGGGTGGATTCCAACTACGAGCAGTACTTC. It yields the protein CASSPRVDSNYEQYF. V and J are TRBV28 and TRBJ2-7; D gene unclear. This CDR3 region has 15 residues. Deletions cut 5 bases from V and 3 bases from J, with 17 bases between. Germline V gene lookup returns CDR1 MDHEN and CDR2 SYDVKM.

In DNA form, the CDR3 reads TGCGCCAGCAGCCTCCGGTTGGGGACAGGACCCGGGGAGCTGTTTTTT. This sequence encodes CASSLRLGTGPGELFF. The chain carries TRBV5-1 and TRBJ2-2; 8 positions match TRBD1. The J segment lost 6 bases and the V segment lost 4 bases, leaving 11 bases of the junction unmatched. CDR3 length: 16 residues. From germline, CDR1 is SGHRS and CDR2 YFSETQ.

DNA of the CDR3: TGTGCCAGCGGACAGATCATGAACACTGAAGCTTTCTTT. Amino acids: CASGQIMNTEAFF. V gene TRBV28 combines with J gene TRBJ1-1; possible D gene TRBD1, 6 bases. Germline CDR1 and CDR2: MDHEN and SYDVKM. Trimming took 8 bases from V and 0 from J, leaving 10 bases between them. The CDR3 length is 13 residues. Full variable domain (rest looked up from reference TRBV28 and TRBJ1-1): DVKVTQSSRYLVKRTGEKVFLECVQDMDHENMFWYRQDPGLGLRLIYFSYDVKMKEKGDIPEGYSVSREKKERFSLILESASTNQTSMYLCASGQIMNTEAFFGQGTRLTVV.

This clone was seen a few times. Written as DNA, the CDR3 is TGTGCCAGCAGTGCCCCTGGGGGGGTCCGCTCTGGAAACACCATATATTTT. Its translation: CASSAPGGVRSGNTIYF. The J gene is TRBJ1-3, the V gene TRBV2; D may be TRBD1 (5 bases). CDR1 SNHLY and CDR2 FYNNEI come from the germline V gene. This CDR3 comprises 17 residues. V lost 4 bases and J 0 bases, leaving 16 bases between the germline ends.

The chain joins TRBV7-2 to TRBJ1-2, with TRBD1 identical over 11 bases. CDR1 SGHTA and CDR2 FQGNSA come from the germline V gene. V was pared by 5 bases and J by 3 bases, with 8 bases of the junction left unmatched. The CDR3 covers 16 residues. The CDR3 reads CASSPRTGGLHYGYTF. CDR3 bases: TGTGCCAGCAGCCCAAGGACAGGGGGCCTCCACTATGGCTACACCTTC.

The chain links TRBV5-8 to TRBJ1-1; weak D call: TRBD1 (5 bases). The germline CDR1 and CDR2 sequences are SGHTS and YDEGEE. The CDR3 runs to 11 residues. Trimming took off 4 bases at V and 11 bases at J, with 12 bases between the two ends. CDR3 sequence: CASSLGASAFF. CDR3 coding DNA: TGTGCCAGCAGCCTTGGGGCATCGGCTTTCTTT.

The genes are TRBV10-3 and TRBJ2-7, with 7 bases that match TRBD1. V dropped 8 bases and J dropped 0; count of bases not matched to a gene: 16. Looked up from germline, CDR1 is ENHRY and CDR2 is SYGVKD. CDR3 length: 17 residues. CDR3 sequence (DNA): TGTGCCATCTCTTCTACCCGGGACAGCATATACTCCTACGAGCAGTACTTC. Translated, it gives CAISSTRDSIYSYEQYF.

This chain connects TRBV14 to TRBJ2-2; D is perhaps TRBD1 (6 bases). Germline values: CDR1 SGHDN, CDR2 FVKESK. The CDR3 spans 14 residues. V lost 8 bases and J 6 bases, leaving 16 bases between the germline ends. DNA for the CDR3: TGTGCCAGCGCCTGGGACACCAAGGCCGGGGAGCTGTTTTTT. Translating gives CASAWDTKAGELFF. Combining the CDR3 with reference TRBV14 and TRBJ2-2 gives the whole variable domain EAGVTQFPSHSVIEKGQTVTLRCDPISGHDNLYWYRRVMGKEIKFLLHFVKESKQDESGMPNNRFLAERTGGTYSTLKVQPAELEDSGVYFCASAWDTKAGELFFGEGSRLTVL.

The V and J genes are TRBV28 and TRBJ2-1; 10 bases agree with TRBD2. This CDR3 is built from 13 residues. Per germline, CDR1 MDHEN and CDR2 SYDVKM. Germline trimming cut 5 bases from V and 8 bases from J; bases unmatched to any gene: 3. The CDR3 loop is CASSVSGRYEQFF. CDR3 in DNA: TGTGCCAGCAGTGTTAGCGGGAGGTATGAGCAGTTCTTC.

J is TRBJ2-5 and V is TRBV4-1; no definite D call. The V gene's germline CDR1 is MGHRA and CDR2 YSYEKL. V lost 3 bases, J lost 2 bases, and 10 bases lay in between. The CDR3 is 14 amino acids. The CDR3 reads CASSQEPSQETQYF. CDR3 nucleotides: TGCGCCAGCAGCCAGGAACCAAGTCAAGAGACCCAGTACTTC.

V gene TRBV2 combines with J gene TRBJ2-1, with TRBD2 identical over 16 bases. Trimming at V came to 7 bases and at J to 9 bases, leaving 9 bases not matched to a gene. This CDR3 has 16 residues. Germline loops: CDR1 SNHLY, CDR2 FYNNEI. CDR3 protein: CASTGTSGGAWGEQFF. The DNA for the CDR3 is TGTGCCAGCACCGGGACTAGCGGGGGGGCATGGGGTGAGCAGTTCTTC. Supplemented by reference TRBV2 and TRBJ2-1, the full variable domain reads EPEVTQTPSHQVTQMGQEVILRCVPISNHLYFYWYRQILGQKVEFLVSFYNNEISEKSEIFDDQFSVERPDGSNFTLKIRSTKLEDSAMYFCASTGTSGGAWGEQFFGPGTRLTVL.

CDR3 DNA: TGTGCCAGCAGCCCGGGACTAGGAAGCGCAGATACGCAGTATTTT. It yields the protein CASSPGLGSADTQYF. The J gene is TRBJ2-3, the V gene TRBV11-3; 8 nucleotides match TRBD2. Trimming took 5 bases from V and 4 from J; bases not matched to a gene: 8. The germline V gene encodes CDR1 SGHNT and CDR2 YENEEA. CDR3 length: 15 amino acids.

As to this clone: Sequence at one end of the junction differs from germline and may be a read error. This rearrangement joins TRBV7-7 to TRBJ2-7; perhaps TRBD1 as D (5 bases). The CDR3 has 14 amino acids. CDR1 and CDR2 from the germline V gene are SSHAT and FNYEAQ (reference sequence). The CDR3 here is CASSLEAGSGEQYF. CDR3 sequence (DNA): TGTGCTAGCAGCTTAGAGGCAGGGTCAGGCGAGCAGTACTTC.

This chain uses TRBV9 with TRBJ2-2; D is unclear. Trimming pared 5 bases from V and 4 bases from J, leaving 12 bases between. Germline lookup yields CDR1 SGDLS and CDR2 YYNGEE. CDR3 length: 14 residues. The CDR3 region is CASRADIGTGELFF. CDR3 nucleotide sequence: TGTGCCAGCAGAGCCGACATTGGCACCGGGGAGCTGTTTTTT.

This clone appeared once. This chain connects TRBV4-2 to TRBJ2-1; tentatively, D is TRBD2 (8 bases). The CDR3 is 18 residues long. V lost 0 bases, J lost 7 bases, and 22 bases lay in between. Looked up from germline, CDR1 is LGHNA and CDR2 is YNFKEQ. The CDR3: CASSQDLSSGAGGNEQFF. Written as DNA, the CDR3 is TGTGCCAGCAGCCAAGATTTGAGTAGCGGGGCAGGGGGGAATGAGCAGTTCTTC.

The chain has TRBV10-3 and TRBJ1-1, with TRBD1 as a possible D gene (5 bases). Germline-derived CDR1 and CDR2 are ENHRY and SYGVKD. This CDR3 has 12 amino acids. Trimming removed 6 bases from V and 6 bases from J, with 11 bases in between. This CDR3 is CAISGVGAEAFF. The CDR3 DNA is TGTGCCATCAGCGGGGTAGGGGCTGAAGCTTTCTTT.